This is a list of T cell receptor beta chains from one sample in a study of T-cell memory formation after mild COVID-19. A single record per CDR3 protein comes from TCRdb applying MiXCR to the 5' RACE reads. The table includes around 340,000 distinct CDR3 sequences, about 13% detected once. Material: PBMCs or a T cell subset sorted from them (not recorded which). These receptors originate from a man aged 18-30 years who had mild COVID-19 (a few samples of this study predate the infection). Cell type and time point are not known. Each CDR3 is given with its conserved first and last residue. Each record gives: clone size, D gene, J gene, V gene, CDR3 DNA, CDR3 protein. D genes are given only for firm matches. Size is stated for part of the rows, as once, few or many counts, or as a class when the clone is expanded.

>few|-|TRBJ2-3|TRBV6-6
TGTGCCAGCAGAATGAGGGGGAGCACAGATACGCAGTATTTT
CASRMRGSTDTQYF
>few|-|TRBJ1-1|TRBV4-2
TGTGCCAGCAGCCAATTCGCGGGGATCGTGAACACTGAAGCTTTCTTT
CASSQFAGIVNTEAFF
>few|-|TRBJ1-1|TRBV6-2/TRBV6-3
TGTGCCAGCAGTTACATGAACACTGAAGCTTTCTTT
CASSYMNTEAFF
>few|-|TRBJ1-1|TRBV6-5
TGTGCCAGCCGACGATTGGACAGTTCTGATCTGGCTTTCTTT
CASRRLDSSDLAFF
>-|-|TRBJ2-1|TRBV11-1
TGTGCCAGCAGCTTAGGAGTACAGGGCCGCAATGAGCGGTTCTTC
CASSLGVQGRNERFF
>few|TRBD1|TRBJ1-2|TRBV20-1
TGCAGTGCTAGAGCCCCAGGGGGATACTATGGCTACACCTTC
CSARAPGGYYGYTF
>few|TRBD2|TRBJ2-3|TRBV27
TGTGCCAGCAGTTTATACCTAGCGGGGGTTAATACGCAGTATTTT
CASSLYLAGVNTQYF
>-|-|TRBJ1-1|TRBV9
TGTGCCAGCAGCGTAGACAGGAACACTGAAGCTTTCTTT
CASSVDRNTEAFF
>few|-|TRBJ1-2|TRBV12-3/TRBV12-4
TGTGCCAGCAGTTTAGCGAACAGATTCTATGGCTACACCTTC
CASSLANRFYGYTF
>few|-|TRBJ1-5|TRBV12-2
TGTGCAAGTCGCTGGGTGAGCAATCAGCCCCAGCATTTT
CASRWVSNQPQHF
>few|-|TRBJ1-4|TRBV30
TGTGCCTGGAGTCCCGACAGGCTAAACGAAAAACTGTTTTTT
CAWSPDRLNEKLFF
>-|-|TRBJ1-1|TRBV5-5
TGTGCCAGCAGCTTATCAGGGGCTAGAGGAGCTTTCTTT
CASSLSGARGAFF
>few|-|TRBJ1-1|TRBV7-9
TGTGCCAGCAGCCCCCGTGGCACCGAGAACACTGAAGCTTTCTTT
CASSPRGTENTEAFF
>few|-|TRBJ2-1|TRBV27
TGTGCCAGCAGTTCCTGGACTGCCTACAATGAGCAGTTCTTC
CASSSWTAYNEQFF
>-|-|TRBJ1-1|TRBV7-6
TGTGCCAGCAGCTTAAGGTGGGCAGAGCTGAACACTGAAGCTTTCTTT
CASSLRWAELNTEAFF
>-|TRBD1|TRBJ1-6|TRBV6-1
TGTGCCAGCAGGACCGGGACAGGGGGAGGTCTCTCACCCCTCCACTTT
CASRTGTGGGLSPLHF
>-|-|TRBJ1-2|TRBV6-5
TGTGCCAGCAGTTACGGCCGGTGGGCGTTAGGCTACACCTTC
CASSYGRWALGYTF
>-|-|TRBJ2-7|TRBV19
TGTGCCAGTAGTCGGCAGGCCAACGAGCAGTACTTC
CASSRQANEQYF
>few|-|TRBJ2-4|TRBV5-4
TGTGCCAGCAGCTTAAGGGTCCCCGGGAACATTCAGTACTTC
CASSLRVPGNIQYF
>-|-|TRBJ2-6|TRBV7-3
TGTGCCAGCAGCCCCGTAGTTGGGGCCAACGTCCTGACTTTC
CASSPVVGANVLTF
>-|-|TRBJ2-7|TRBV20-1
TGCAGTGCTAGGTCAGCGGACCGCTCCTACGAGCAGTACTTC
CSARSADRSYEQYF
>many|-|TRBJ1-2|TRBV20-1
TGCAGTGCCCGGACAGCTAACTATGGCTACACCTTC
CSARTANYGYTF
>-|-|TRBJ1-2|TRBV28
TGTGCCAGCACCGAACCCGCTAACTATGGCTACACCTTC
CASTEPANYGYTF
>-|-|TRBJ2-7|TRBV6-5
TGTGCCAGCAGTGGACGTGGGCACGAGCAGTACTTC
CASSGRGHEQYF
>-|TRBD2|TRBJ2-1|TRBV7-6
TGTGCCAGCAGCTTAAGAGCGGGGGCGCTTGAGCAGTTCTTC
CASSLRAGALEQFF
>-|TRBD1|TRBJ2-3|TRBV7-2
TGTGCCAGCAGCTCCTGGACAGGAGATACGCAGTATTTT
CASSSWTGDTQYF
>-|-|TRBJ1-2|TRBV25-1
TGTGCCAGCCTTCCCGGGGGGTCGTATGGCTACACCTTC
CASLPGGSYGYTF
>few|-|TRBJ2-2|TRBV2
TGTGCCAGCAGTGACACCGCGAACACCGGGGAGCTGTTTTTT
CASSDTANTGELFF
>many|-|TRBJ1-5|TRBV7-2
TGTGCCAGCACCTCGGGTCTTTATAGCAATCAGCCCCAGCATTTT
CASTSGLYSNQPQHF
>-|-|TRBJ1-5|TRBV12-3/TRBV12-4
TGTGCCAGCAGTTTCGAGTTCAATCAGCCCCAGCATTTT
CASSFEFNQPQHF
>-|-|TRBJ2-1|TRBV29-1
TGCAGCGTTGACAGGGTGTCTTACAATGAGCAGTTCTTC
CSVDRVSYNEQFF
>many|-|TRBJ2-7|TRBV11-2
TGTGCCAGCAGCTTAGATCCGCAGGGATACTACGAGCAGTACTTC
CASSLDPQGYYEQYF
>-|-|TRBJ2-2|TRBV7-3
TGTGCCAGCAGCAAAGAAGCAGGAGGGGCCGGGGAGCTGTTTTTT
CASSKEAGGAGELFF
>-|-|TRBJ2-3|TRBV5-1
TGCGCCAGCAGCTTGTCTGGGGACAGCACAGATACGCAGTATTTT
CASSLSGDSTDTQYF
>-|TRBD1|TRBJ1-2|TRBV29-1
TGCAGCGTTGCAAACAGGGGAAACTATGGCTACACCTTC
CSVANRGNYGYTF
>-|-|TRBJ2-3|TRBV12-3/TRBV12-4
TGTGCCAGCAGTTTACGCCCCCGCCCCACGCCAGATACGCAGTATTTT
CASSLRPRPTPDTQYF
>-|-|TRBJ1-1|TRBV20-1
TGCAGTGCTAGAGGGTCCCGTGGTGAAGCTTTCTTT
CSARGSRGEAFF
>few|-|TRBJ2-1|TRBV25-1
TGTGCCAGCAGTGACATCCAGGGGTTCGCCTACAATGAGCAGTTCTTC
CASSDIQGFAYNEQFF
>many|TRBD2|TRBJ2-1|TRBV28
TGTGCCAGCAGTTCACTGGCGGGGGGCTTCTACAATGAGCAGTTCTTC
CASSSLAGGFYNEQFF
>many|TRBD1|TRBJ1-2|TRBV12-3/TRBV12-4
TGTGCCAGCAGTACCTGGACAGGGGTTGGCTATGGCTACACCTTC
CASSTWTGVGYGYTF
>-|-|TRBJ1-2|TRBV5-1
TGCGCCAGCAGCTTGTTAACAGGCCCTTTCAGGGGCTACACCTTC
CASSLLTGPFRGYTF
>-|-|TRBJ2-1|TRBV20-1
TGCAGTGCTAGAGATTACCATGAGCAGTTCTTC
CSARDYHEQFF
>many|-|TRBJ2-7|TRBV28
TGTGCCAGCAGTTTGACAGAGCGCTACGAGCAGTACTTC
CASSLTERYEQYF
>-|-|TRBJ1-1|TRBV7-8
TGTGCCAGCAGCCCGGCGCGGACTGAAGCTTTCTTT
CASSPARTEAFF
>-|TRBD2|TRBJ2-5|TRBV20-1
TGCAGTGCTAGAGTGATTAGCGGGGACGGGGGAGGCTTAGAGACCCAGTACTTC
CSARVISGDGGGLETQYF
>-|-|TRBJ2-2|TRBV11-3
TGTGCCAGCAGCTCCCGTAAGGGAAACACCGGGGAGCTGTTTTTT
CASSSRKGNTGELFF
>many|-|TRBJ2-1|TRBV2
TGTGCCAGCAGTGCCGAGTATGAGCAGTTCTTC
CASSAEYEQFF
>-|TRBD1|TRBJ1-6|TRBV29-1
TGCAGCGTGACTTCCGGGACAGGGAATTCACCCCTCCACTTT
CSVTSGTGNSPLHF
>many|TRBD1|TRBJ2-5|TRBV7-9
TGTGCCAGCAGCTTAGAGGCAGGGGGCGTTTGGAGGGAGACCCAGTACTTC
CASSLEAGGVWRETQYF
>few|-|TRBJ2-3|TRBV9
TGTGCCAGCAGCGTACTCCCTGAAGATACGCAGTATTTT
CASSVLPEDTQYF
>many|-|TRBJ1-1|TRBV5-4
TGTGCCAGCAGCTTGGAGAAAGGGTACACTGAAGCTTTCTTT
CASSLEKGYTEAFF
>-|-|TRBJ2-3|TRBV11-3
TGTGCCAGCAGCTTGGATGGGGAGAGCACAGATACGCAGTATTTT
CASSLDGESTDTQYF
>-|-|TRBJ2-1|TRBV3-1
TGTGCCAGCAGCCAGCGATCCACCAAGCAGTTCTTC
CASSQRSTKQFF